This entry concerns a single TCR beta chain. Its antigen is unknown. Base quality data are lacking; no much larger clone is found one base away. This sample is part of a study of cytomegalovirus exposure and HLA in healthy donors (dated by TCRdb to the late 2010s). About the full investigation: An earlier analysis of more than 550 of the donors reported 276 Gb of sequence data and some 110 million unique TCR beta sequences obtained from around 170 million T cells. An early release that covered about 600 HLA-typed donors contained approximately 320 gigabases of sequencing data and around 80 million unique TCR sequences. Of the 398 genotyped donors, about 80% fell in the genetic ancestry cluster associated with self-reported Caucasian donors. The study was designed to test whether signatures of past pathogen exposure could be identified by cataloging public T cell receptors. Using immunosequencing, the study profiled T cell repertoires from about 610 subjects and related those repertoires to cytomegalovirus serostatus. In addition to the first cohort of 666 subjects, a separate validation cohort of approximately 110 different subjects was used. High-throughput TCR immunosequencing, statistical association of individual TCRs with disease status, and machine learning were combined to predict cytomegalovirus infection status. A later analysis re-analyzed previously published TCR beta repertoires from several hundred donors and added high-resolution HLA genotyping to study TCR occurrence patterns. Rather than using new phenotypic data, the later analysis identified candidate immune exposures from TCR beta sequences and from how often those sequences occurred across donors. An earlier analysis of 587 of the donors used high-throughput TCR beta sequencing to judge whether each TCR beta V gene segment behaved as functional or pseudogenic. Alongside the repertoire data, information on donor age, sex, ethnicity and CMV serostatus was compiled. A later genetic analysis took genome-wide SNP genotypes for about three fifths of the roughly 670 donors and used that subset as a discovery cohort. All discovery cohort repertoires had been generated on a single sequencing platform. Class I and class II HLA loci were covered by the typing at four-digit resolution. The number of typed donors differed by locus: roughly 629-640 for A, B, C, DRB1 and DQB1; roughly 510 for DQA1; approximately 610 for DPA1; and some 430 for DPB1. A few DR-DQ haplotypes were treated as single units for association and clustering because of strong linkage in the cohort. Among some 400 genotyped donors of the cohort, an average of approximately 240,000 unique TCR beta nucleotide sequences was sequenced per donor, of which about 18% were non-productive.

What the authors observed across the whole study: The classifier was reported to diagnose cytomegalovirus status with high specificity and sensitivity in both the original and validation cohorts. In a later analysis, HLA-associated TCR beta chains showed more clonal expansion and lower generation probabilities than non-associated chains that were equally common. A later analysis found that TCR association rates varied across HLA loci, with DRB1 alleles showing the most associated TCRs and HLA-C alleles the fewest. This cohort had only TCR beta chains sequenced, and the lack of alpha or paired-chain data limited which features could be detected. A later genetic analysis reported fewer N-insertions in productive TCRs among donors in an Asian-associated ancestry cluster than the roughly 720-donor mean. For the cohort, immune exposure information was limited to CMV serostatus. Some IMGT-functional V segments, including TRBV6-2 and TRBV6-3, could not be told apart with the 87-base-pair reads, so those segments were excluded. The sequencing pipeline was judged likely to have produced a cluster of highly shared sequence variants as a technical artifact. V-gene and J-gene trimming of TCR beta chains was associated with a missense DCLRE1C variant in a later genetic analysis, and the association was replicated in an independent cohort. Correlated functional status among segregating V segments might reflect linkage disequilibrium, but an unknown experimental factor could not be ruled out. Presence/absence analyses assumed roughly uniform sequencing depth across donors, an assumption that may not hold. Several of the top co-occurrence clusters appeared to be linked to parvovirus B19, influenza, CMV and Epstein-Barr virus, according to a later analysis. The authors suggested that the approach could potentially be extended to other disease states and immunological phenotypes. HLA typing was unavailable for some donors at each locus, so association tests used only the typed subset. The study listed around 160 TCR beta chains as associated with cytomegalovirus. Across donors, most TCR sequences were observed very rarely, whereas some public TCRs were present in many individuals. At a false discovery rate of 0.05, a later analysis linked 16,000 or so TCR beta sequences to specific HLA alleles. Roughly 15 rarely observed V segments, including chromosome 9 orphons, were excluded from the earlier analysis of several hundred of the donors because counts were too low. Most CMV-associated TCR beta chains appeared to be HLA-restricted in a later analysis, and the HLA associations seemed to be driven largely by CMV exposure. When HLA alleles, especially DR and DQ, strongly co-occurred, TCR associations were difficult to assign to individual alleles. In vitro tests confirmed that a few of the cytomegalovirus-associated TCR beta chains recognize cytomegalovirus antigens. A further reported finding was that TCR beta sequences accurately predicted the HLA-A and HLA-B alleles for most subjects in the first cohort. Broadly in line with IMGT annotations, most TCR beta V segments showed up in productive rearrangements about 87% or about 30% of the time in an earlier analysis of several hundred of the donors.

The cohort consisted of some 730 healthy bone marrow donors. At the time of sampling, every cohort member was nominally healthy, though immune exposures that went unrecorded were likely present. The donor tested CMV seronegative, placing the donor among the 350 to 400 seronegative members of the cohort. A peripheral blood sample was collected from each donor, and TCR beta sequencing was performed on peripheral blood mononuclear cells. Genomic DNA was extracted from the blood cell samples with the Qiagen DNeasy Blood Extraction Kit. Library method: the immunoSEQ multiplex PCR assay. For the multiplex PCR, a mixture combining 60 forward primers for TCR Vbeta segments and 13 reverse primers for TCR Jbeta segments was used. A multiplex PCR assay on genomic DNA amplified the CDR3 region of rearranged TCR beta genes. The amplified TCR beta libraries were sequenced on the Illumina HiSeq System as 87-base-pair reads. For the original study's pipeline: Across the 500 to 850 repertoires, a later analysis counted about 81 million unique TCR beta chains, around 11 million of which were shared by at least two donors. Raw reads were error-corrected and collapsed into unique sequences by a nearest-neighbor algorithm in which closely related sequences were merged to remove PCR and sequencing errors. To assign V, D and J gene segments, CDR3 sequences were aligned to IMGT reference sequences. For a sequence to be retained, at least a six-nucleotide match to both a V gene segment and a J gene segment was required. A rearrangement was called productive if the CDR3 had no stop codons and remained in frame with V and J, and every other rearrangement was called non-productive. Following IMGT convention, CDR3 was defined as the stretch from the second conserved V-encoded cysteine up to the conserved J-encoded phenylalanine. The earlier analysis of a few hundred of the donors excluded sequences that lacked an unambiguous match to a single V gene segment. An earlier analysis of fewer than 750 of the donors classified V segments as functional when productive rearrangements were above 56.7% and as segregating when the standard deviation between donors was above 5%. To diagnose cytomegalovirus status from the catalog of TCR beta chain sequences, a statistical classification framework was built. In a later analysis, TCR nucleotide sequences were compared against IMGT/GENE-DB human TR gene sequences so that V and J genes could be assigned. In a later analysis, CDR3 sequences and most-parsimonious VDJ recombination scenarios were assigned using the TCRdist pipeline. In a later analysis, every TCR beta chain was defined by the combination of its CDR3 amino acid sequence and its V-gene family, and reads without a unique V-gene family were dropped. In a later analysis, 500 to 700 highly shared, low-generation-probability nucleotide sequences were removed to address suspected cross-contamination and a sequencing artifact. In a later analysis, a clonal expansion index for each public chain was calculated from normalized within-repertoire ranks of inferred template counts. Generation probabilities in a later analysis came from a VDJ recombination model fitted to out-of-frame rearrangements, and those results were checked against IGoR. In a later analysis, TCR-TCR, TCR-HLA and TCR-CMV co-occurrence was scored with hypergeometric tests, and a repertoire-size bias correction was applied to TCR pairs. To estimate false discovery rates, a later analysis permuted the HLA or CMV assignments 20 times. In a later analysis, co-occurring TCRs were grouped with DBSCAN, and TCRdist sequence similarity was added when clustering was performed within HLA-allele-positive subsets. Repertoires with fewer than 30,000 or more than 120,000 public chains were left out of co-occurrence clustering, as were about 5 repertoires with anomalous nucleotide sharing. Not all clones reach the TCRdb copy of this immuneACCESS table, which keeps in-frame sequences only. Checked studies attribute under half of the gap to unresolved V genes and leave the rest unexplained. The V and J calls and clone size were taken over from that table, and D and trimming were inferred from the DNA. The sample table contains 200,000 to 250,000 clones; only one count was recorded for roughly 89% of them. Jointly, the top ten make up approximately 1% of the sample.

The V end gives up 1 base and the J end 1 base, leaving 5 bases in the junction not matched to a gene. CDR1 and CDR2, looked up from the germline V gene, are KGHSH and LQKENI. From the cysteine through the phenylalanine, the CDR3 covers 18 amino acids. Left in the record is the CDR3 DNA by itself, 54 bases read in frame from the first base. The clonotype comes from a woman aged 18-35 years in good health and CMV-seronegative. This receptor chain uses TRBV18 and TRBJ2-6; TRBD1 agrees with 9 junctional bases. Sequencing was performed on PBMCs. The nucleotides are TGTGCCAGCTCACCACGGACAGGGGCCTTGTCTGGGGCCAACGTCCTGACTTTC. Translated, it reads CASSPRTGALSGANVLTF.